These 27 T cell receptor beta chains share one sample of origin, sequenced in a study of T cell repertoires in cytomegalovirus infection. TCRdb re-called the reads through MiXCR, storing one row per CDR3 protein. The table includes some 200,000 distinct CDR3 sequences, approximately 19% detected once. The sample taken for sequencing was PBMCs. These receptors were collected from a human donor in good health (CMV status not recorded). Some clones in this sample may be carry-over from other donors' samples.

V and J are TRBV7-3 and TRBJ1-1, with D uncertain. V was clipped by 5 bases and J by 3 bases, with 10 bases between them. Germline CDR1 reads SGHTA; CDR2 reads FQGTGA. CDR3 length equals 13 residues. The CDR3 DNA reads TGTGCCAGCAGCCCTTGGCCACACACTGAAGCTTTCTTT. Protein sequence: CASSPWPHTEAFF.

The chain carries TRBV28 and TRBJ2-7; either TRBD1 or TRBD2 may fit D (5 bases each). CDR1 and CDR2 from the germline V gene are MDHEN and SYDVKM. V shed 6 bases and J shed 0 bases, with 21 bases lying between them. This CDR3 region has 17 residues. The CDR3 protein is CASSSIEGRRSSYEQYF. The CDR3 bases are TGTGCCAGCAGCTCGATAGAGGGACGCCGGAGCTCCTACGAGCAGTACTTC.

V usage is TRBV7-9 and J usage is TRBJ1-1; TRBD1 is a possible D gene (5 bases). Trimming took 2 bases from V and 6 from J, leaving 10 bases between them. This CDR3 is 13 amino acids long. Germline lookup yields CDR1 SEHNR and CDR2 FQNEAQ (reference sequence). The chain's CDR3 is CASSLSGSPEAFF. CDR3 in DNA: TGTGCCAGCAGCTTATCAGGGAGCCCTGAAGCTTTCTTT.

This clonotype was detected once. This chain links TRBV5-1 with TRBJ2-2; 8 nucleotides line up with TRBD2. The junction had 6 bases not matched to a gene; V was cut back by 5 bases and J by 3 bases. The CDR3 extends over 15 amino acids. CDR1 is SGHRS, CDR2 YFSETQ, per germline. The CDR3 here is CASRPGGLDTGELFF. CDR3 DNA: TGCGCCAGCAGGCCGGGGGGGCTCGACACCGGGGAGCTGTTTTTT.

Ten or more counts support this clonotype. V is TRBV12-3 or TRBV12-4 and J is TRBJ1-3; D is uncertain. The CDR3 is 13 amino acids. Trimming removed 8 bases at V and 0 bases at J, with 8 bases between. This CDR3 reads CASPSPSGNTIYF. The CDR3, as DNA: TGTGCCAGCCCCTCCCCCTCTGGAAACACCATATATTTT.

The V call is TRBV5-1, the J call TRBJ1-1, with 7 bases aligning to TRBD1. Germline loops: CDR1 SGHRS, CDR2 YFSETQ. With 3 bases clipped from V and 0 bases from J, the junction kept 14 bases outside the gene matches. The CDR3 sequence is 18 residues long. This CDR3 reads CASSSYQTGTSMNTEAFF. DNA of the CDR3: TGCGCCAGCAGCTCTTACCAGACAGGGACTAGCATGAACACTGAAGCTTTCTTT.

The CDR3 DNA reads as TGCAGTGCTTCCATGACAGTGAACTATGGCTACACCTTC. Translation: CSASMTVNYGYTF. V and J are TRBV20-1 and TRBJ1-2, with TRBD1 as a possible D gene (5 bases). The germline V gene has CDR1 DFQATT and CDR2 SNEGSKA (reference sequence). The CDR3 totals 13 residues. Trimming cost V 5 bases and J 2 bases, with 12 bases left between them.

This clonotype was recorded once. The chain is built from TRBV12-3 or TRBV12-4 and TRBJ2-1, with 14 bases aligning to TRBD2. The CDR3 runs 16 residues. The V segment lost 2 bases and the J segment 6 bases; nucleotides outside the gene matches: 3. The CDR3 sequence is CASSLLTSGGGNEQFF. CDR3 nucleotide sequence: TGTGCCAGCAGTTTATTGACTAGCGGGGGGGGCAATGAGCAGTTCTTC.

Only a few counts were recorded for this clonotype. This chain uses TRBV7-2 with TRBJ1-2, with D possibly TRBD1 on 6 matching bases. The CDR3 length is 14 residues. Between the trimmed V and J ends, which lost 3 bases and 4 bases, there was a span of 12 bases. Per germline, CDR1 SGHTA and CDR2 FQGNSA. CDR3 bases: TGTGCCAGCAGCTTCTACGGACAGTCCTATGGCTACACCTTC. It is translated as CASSFYGQSYGYTF.

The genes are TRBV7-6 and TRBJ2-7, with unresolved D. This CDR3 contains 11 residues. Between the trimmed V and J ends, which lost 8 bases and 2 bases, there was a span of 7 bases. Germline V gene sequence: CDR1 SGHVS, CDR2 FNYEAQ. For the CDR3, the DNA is TGTGCCAGCGGGCCTGCCTACGAGCAGTACTTC. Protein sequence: CASGPAYEQYF.

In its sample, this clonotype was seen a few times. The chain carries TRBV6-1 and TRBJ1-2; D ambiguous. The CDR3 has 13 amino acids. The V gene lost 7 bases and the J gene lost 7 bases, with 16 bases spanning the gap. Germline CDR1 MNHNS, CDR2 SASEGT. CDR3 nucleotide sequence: TGTGCCAGCACCTTCAAGGGAGGGTCTGGCTACACCTTC. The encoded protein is CASTFKGGSGYTF.

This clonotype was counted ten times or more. CDR3 sequence reads: CASSLSGGTEQFF. The CDR3 DNA is TGTGCCAGCAGCTTGAGCGGGGGTACTGAGCAGTTCTTC. The chain recombines TRBV11-2 with TRBJ2-1, with 8 bases fitting TRBD2. CDR1 SGHAT and CDR2 FQNNGV come from the germline V gene. There are 13 residues in the CDR3. Trimming removed 3 bases from V and 9 bases from J; junction bases left unmatched: 4.

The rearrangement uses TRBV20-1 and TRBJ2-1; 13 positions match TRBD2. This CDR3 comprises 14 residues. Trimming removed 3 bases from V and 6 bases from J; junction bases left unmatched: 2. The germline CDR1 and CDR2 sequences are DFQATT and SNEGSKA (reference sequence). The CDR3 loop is CSASTSGRANEQFF. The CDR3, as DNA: TGCAGTGCTAGCACTAGCGGGAGGGCCAATGAGCAGTTCTTC.

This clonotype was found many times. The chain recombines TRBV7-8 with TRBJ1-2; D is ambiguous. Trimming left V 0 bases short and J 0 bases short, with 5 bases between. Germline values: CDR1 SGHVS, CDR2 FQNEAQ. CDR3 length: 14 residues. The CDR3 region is CASSLALTNYGYTF. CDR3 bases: TGTGCCAGCAGCTTAGCGCTGACTAACTATGGCTACACCTTC.

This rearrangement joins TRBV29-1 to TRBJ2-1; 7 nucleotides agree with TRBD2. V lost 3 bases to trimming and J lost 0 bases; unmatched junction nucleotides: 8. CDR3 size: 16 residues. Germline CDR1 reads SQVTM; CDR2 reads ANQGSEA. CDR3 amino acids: CSVDFLADSSYNEQFF. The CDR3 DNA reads TGCAGCGTTGATTTCCTAGCGGATAGCTCCTACAATGAGCAGTTCTTC.

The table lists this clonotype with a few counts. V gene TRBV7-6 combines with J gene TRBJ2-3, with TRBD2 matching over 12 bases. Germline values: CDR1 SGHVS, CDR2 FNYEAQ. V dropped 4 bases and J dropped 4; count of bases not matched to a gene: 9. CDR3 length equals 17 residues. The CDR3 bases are TGTGCCAGCAGCTCTACGACTAGCGGGAGAGCGGCAGATACGCAGTATTTT. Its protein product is CASSSTTSGRAADTQYF.

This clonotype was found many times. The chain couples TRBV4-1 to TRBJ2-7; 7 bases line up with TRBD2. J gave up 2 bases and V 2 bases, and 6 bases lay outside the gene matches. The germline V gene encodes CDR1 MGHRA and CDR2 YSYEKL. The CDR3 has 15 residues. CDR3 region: CASSQLRGTTYEQYF. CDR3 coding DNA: TGCGCCAGCAGCCAACTGCGGGGGACTACCTACGAGCAGTACTTC.

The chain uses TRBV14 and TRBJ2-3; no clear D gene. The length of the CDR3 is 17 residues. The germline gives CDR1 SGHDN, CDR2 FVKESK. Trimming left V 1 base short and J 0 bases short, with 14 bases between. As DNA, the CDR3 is TGTGCCAGCAGCCAAGGACCTTCGTGGGGAAGCACAGATACGCAGTATTTT. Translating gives CASSQGPSWGSTDTQYF. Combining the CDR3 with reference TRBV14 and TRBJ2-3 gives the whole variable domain EAGVTQFPSHSVIEKGQTVTLRCDPISGHDNLYWYRRVMGKEIKFLLHFVKESKQDESGMPNNRFLAERTGGTYSTLKVQPAELEDSGVYFCASSQGPSWGSTDTQYFGPGTRLTVL.

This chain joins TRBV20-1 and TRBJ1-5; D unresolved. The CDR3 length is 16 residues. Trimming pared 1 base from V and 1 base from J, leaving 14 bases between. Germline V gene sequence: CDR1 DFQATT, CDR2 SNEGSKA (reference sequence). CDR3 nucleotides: TGCAGTGCTAGAGTTAAGGGCCCGGCAAGCAATCAGCCCCAGCATTTT. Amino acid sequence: CSARVKGPASNQPQHF.

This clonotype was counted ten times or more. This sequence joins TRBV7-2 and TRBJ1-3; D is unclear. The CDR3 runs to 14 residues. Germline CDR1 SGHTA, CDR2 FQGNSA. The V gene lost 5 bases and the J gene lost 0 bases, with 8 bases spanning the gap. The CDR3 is CASSMTSSGNTIYF. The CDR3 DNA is TGTGCCAGCAGCATGACCAGCTCTGGAAACACCATATATTTT. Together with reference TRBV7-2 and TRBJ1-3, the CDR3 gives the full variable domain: GAGVSQSPSNKVTEKGKDVELRCDPISGHTALYWYRQSLGQGLEFLIYFQGNSAPDKSGLPSDRFSAERTGGSVSTLTIQRTQQEDSAVYLCASSMTSSGNTIYFGEGSWLTVV.

Written as DNA, the CDR3 is TGTGCCAGCAGATGGTCAGCGGAACTCAATGAGCAGTTCTTC. Translated, it gives CASRWSAELNEQFF. The rearrangement links TRBV27 to TRBJ2-1; weak D call: TRBD2 (5 bases). CDR3 size: 14 residues. Germline CDR1 MNHEY, CDR2 SMNVEV (reference sequence). Trimming cost V 6 bases and J 6 bases, with 15 bases left between them.

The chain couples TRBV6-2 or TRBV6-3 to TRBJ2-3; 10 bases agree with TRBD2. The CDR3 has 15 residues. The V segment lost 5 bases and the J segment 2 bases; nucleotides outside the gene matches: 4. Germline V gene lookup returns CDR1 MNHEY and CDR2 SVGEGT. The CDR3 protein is CASSGLAETTDTQYF. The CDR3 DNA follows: TGTGCCAGCAGTGGACTAGCGGAGACCACAGATACGCAGTATTTT.

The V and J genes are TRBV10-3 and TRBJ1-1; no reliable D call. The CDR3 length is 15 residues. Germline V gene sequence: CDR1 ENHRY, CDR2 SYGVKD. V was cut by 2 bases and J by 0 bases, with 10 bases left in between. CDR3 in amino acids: CAISEGPAMNTEAFF. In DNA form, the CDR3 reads TGTGCCATCAGTGAGGGTCCAGCGATGAACACTGAAGCTTTCTTT.

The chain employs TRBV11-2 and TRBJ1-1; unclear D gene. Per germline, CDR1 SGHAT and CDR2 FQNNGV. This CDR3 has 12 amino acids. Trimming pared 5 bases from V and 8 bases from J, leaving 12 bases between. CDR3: CASSPQWEEAFF. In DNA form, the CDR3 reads TGTGCCAGCAGCCCACAATGGGAGGAAGCTTTCTTT.

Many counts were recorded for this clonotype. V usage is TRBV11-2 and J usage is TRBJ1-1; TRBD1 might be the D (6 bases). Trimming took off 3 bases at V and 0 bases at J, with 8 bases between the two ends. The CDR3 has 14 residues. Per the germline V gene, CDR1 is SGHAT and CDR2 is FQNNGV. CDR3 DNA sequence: TGTGCCAGCAGCTTGGGGGCGGTGAACACTGAAGCTTTCTTT. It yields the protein CASSLGAVNTEAFF.

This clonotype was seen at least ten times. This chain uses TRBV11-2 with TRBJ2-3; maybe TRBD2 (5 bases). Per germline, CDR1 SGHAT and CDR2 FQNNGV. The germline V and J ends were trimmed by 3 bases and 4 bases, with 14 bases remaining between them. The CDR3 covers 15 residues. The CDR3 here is CASSLPGRGADTQYF. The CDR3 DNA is TGTGCCAGCAGCTTGCCCGGACGGGGAGCAGATACGCAGTATTTT.

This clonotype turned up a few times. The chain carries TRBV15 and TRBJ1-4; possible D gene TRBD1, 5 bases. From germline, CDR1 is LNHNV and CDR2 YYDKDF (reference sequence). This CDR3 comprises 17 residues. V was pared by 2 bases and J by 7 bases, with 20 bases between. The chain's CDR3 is CATSRRPSRGFGEKLFF. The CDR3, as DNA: TGTGCCACCAGCAGACGTCCGTCACGGGGCTTTGGTGAAAAACTGTTTTTT.